This TCR beta chain emerged from a study of shared clonotypes between healthy human individuals. Healthy and HIV-negative, the adult donors had no recent acute infections or vaccinations. This CDR3 has 18 residues. CDR1 SGHNT and CDR2 YENEEA come from the germline V gene. Trimming stripped 0 bases from V and 5 bases from J, with 20 bases between. Worth noting for this clone: Antigen: not known.

Study-wide results and limits: Generation of non-shared clonotypes was less probable than generation of clonotypes shared by all four donors.

Genomic DNA of each subset was evenly split across several immunoSEQ plates. TCRdb's copy holds only in-frame clones and misses some; the assay was immunoSEQ multiplex PCR. The data contain approximately 99,000 clones, about 63% of them seen just once; the ten biggest clones take up approximately 24%. The chain couples TRBV11-3 to TRBJ2-1, with a tentative D call TRBD1 (6 bases). The source material was memory CD8+ T cells sorted from blood. Subset meaning: CD45RO+ cells pooled with CCR7-negative TemRA cells. The sequence was obtained from a woman younger than 45 in good health. Here the CDR3 DNA reads TGTGCCAGCAGCTTAGAAGGGACAAATAGACTGCATAACAATGAGCAGTTCTTC. Residues: CASSLEGTNRLHNNEQFF.